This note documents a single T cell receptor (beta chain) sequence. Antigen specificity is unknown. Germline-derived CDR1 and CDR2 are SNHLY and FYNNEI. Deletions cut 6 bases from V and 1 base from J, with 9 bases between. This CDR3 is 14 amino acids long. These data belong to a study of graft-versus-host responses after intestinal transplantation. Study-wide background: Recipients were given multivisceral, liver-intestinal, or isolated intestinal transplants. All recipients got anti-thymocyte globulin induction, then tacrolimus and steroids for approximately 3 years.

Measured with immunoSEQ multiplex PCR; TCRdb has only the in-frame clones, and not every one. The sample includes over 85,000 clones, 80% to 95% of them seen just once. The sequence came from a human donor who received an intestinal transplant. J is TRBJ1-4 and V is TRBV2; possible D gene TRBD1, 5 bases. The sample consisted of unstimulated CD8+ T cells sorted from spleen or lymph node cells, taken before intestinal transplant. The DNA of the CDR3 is TGTGCCAGCAGAGACAGACTAACTAATGAAAAACTGTTTTTT. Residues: CASRDRLTNEKLFF.